The 22 T cell receptor beta chains in this list originate from one sample, sequenced in a study of PD-1 blockade in classical Hodgkin lymphoma. The table came from immunoSEQ multiplex PCR; TCRdb's copy has only in-frame clones and leaves some out. The sample lists 25,000 to 30,000 clones; approximately 80% were seen once. Regarding time point: cycle 4 day 1 (C4D1), after around six weeks of nivolumab. In every patient, relapse followed autologous stem cell transplantation, while exposure to brentuximab vedotin differed. The authors purified CD4+ T cells from thawed PBMCs by magnetic negative selection. Sequenced material: CD4+ T cells from blood, taken before the fourth cycle of nivolumab. Source of these receptors: a human donor with classical Hodgkin lymphoma.

J is TRBJ1-2 and V is TRBV6-5; 8 nucleotides line up with TRBD1. J lost 4 bases, V lost 5 bases, and 3 bases had no gene match. The CDR3 runs 13 residues. The germline CDR1 and CDR2 sequences are MNHEY and SVGAGI. CDR3 loop: CASSAGGGYGYTF. The CDR3 DNA is TGTGCCAGCAGTGCAGGGGGCGGCTATGGCTACACCTTC.

The gene calls are TRBV4-2 and TRBJ2-4; possibly TRBD1 for D (6 bases). Germline assignment: CDR1 LGHNA and CDR2 YNFKEQ. The CDR3 is made up of 16 amino acids. V lost 0 bases and J 9 bases, leaving 18 bases between the germline ends. CDR3 bases: TGTGCCAGCAGCCAAGACTTCAGGGGTGCTCAGGGCATTCAGTACTTC. Protein product: CASSQDFRGAQGIQYF.

CDR3 residues: CASSPQGETQYF. For the CDR3, the DNA is TGTGCCAGTAGTCCCCAGGGAGAGACCCAGTACTTC. J is TRBJ2-5 and V is TRBV19, with D maybe TRBD1 (5 bases). The CDR3 loop spans 12 amino acids. Trimming cost V 5 bases and J 4 bases, with 8 bases left between them. From germline, CDR1 is LNHDA and CDR2 SQIVND (reference sequence). The whole variable domain, remainder taken from reference TRBV19 and TRBJ2-5, is DGGITQSPKYLFRKEGQNVTLSCEQNLNHDAMYWYRQDPGQGLRLIYYSQIVNDFQKGDIAEGYSVSREKKESFPLTVTSAQKNPTAFYLCASSPQGETQYFGPGTRLLVL.

The chain recombines TRBV5-6 with TRBJ2-1; perhaps TRBD1 as D (5 bases). The CDR3 runs to 14 residues. Between the trimmed V and J ends, which lost 4 bases and 8 bases, there was a span of 16 bases. Germline values: CDR1 SGHDT, CDR2 YYEEEE. The CDR3 loop reads CASSATLGVHEQFF. DNA of the CDR3: TGTGCCAGCAGCGCGACCCTAGGGGTCCATGAGCAGTTCTTC.

The V gene is TRBV15, the J gene TRBJ1-2; D might be TRBD1 (5 bases). The V end was cut by 0 bases, the J end by 2 bases, with 10 bases between. This CDR3 spans 15 amino acids. The germline V gene has CDR1 LNHNV and CDR2 YYDKDF (reference sequence). CDR3 amino acids: CATSRDQGRNYGYTF. CDR3 nucleotide sequence: TGTGCCACCAGCAGAGATCAGGGACGGAACTATGGCTACACCTTC.

The chain employs TRBV7-9 and TRBJ1-3; no reliable D call. Per germline, CDR1 SEHNR and CDR2 FQNEAQ (reference sequence). This CDR3 is 15 amino acids long. V lost 3 bases, J lost 7 bases, and 16 bases lay in between. The CDR3, as DNA: TGTGCCAGCAGCTTCCCGACAAACCAGAGGAACACCATATATTTT. This encodes CASSFPTNQRNTIYF.

The J gene is TRBJ2-7, the V gene TRBV5-1, with D maybe TRBD1 (6 bases). Germline values: CDR1 SGHRS, CDR2 YFSETQ. The CDR3 extends over 15 amino acids. With 0 bases removed from V and 4 bases from J, the gap between germline ends came to 14 bases. In nucleotides, the CDR3 is TGCGCCAGCAGCTTGGCGGCAGGGGTGGGTTACGAGCAGTACTTC. Residues: CASSLAAGVGYEQYF.

V gene TRBV6-6 combines with J gene TRBJ1-6, with 7 bases matching TRBD1. The junction had 5 bases not matched to a gene; V was cut back by 8 bases and J by 4 bases. CDR3 size: 14 residues. The germline V gene encodes CDR1 MNHNY and CDR2 SVGAGI (reference sequence). The CDR3 region is CASGPGQYNSPLHF. DNA of the CDR3: TGTGCCAGCGGTCCGGGACAGTATAATTCACCCCTCCACTTT.

The chain joins TRBV6-1 to TRBJ2-2; 12 positions agree with TRBD1. V lost 6 bases to trimming and J lost 4 bases; unmatched junction nucleotides: 3. From germline, CDR1 is MNHNS and CDR2 SASEGT. The CDR3 is made up of 15 amino acids. The CDR3: CASRGTGGLTGELFF. CDR3 sequence (DNA): TGTGCCAGCAGAGGGACAGGGGGCCTCACCGGGGAGCTGTTTTTT.

This clone was seen only once. J is TRBJ1-1 and V is TRBV2; 8 bases are shared with TRBD1. The CDR3 length is 16 residues. Unmatched junction bases numbered 15, after V lost 6 bases and J lost 6 bases. Germline V gene lookup returns CDR1 SNHLY and CDR2 FYNNEI. The CDR3 bases are TGTGCCAGCAGCCTCGGACAGGGAAGGGCAGGCGCTGAAGCTTTCTTT. Residues: CASSLGQGRAGAEAFF.

This clone was observed a handful of times. The V call is TRBV6-5, the J call TRBJ1-2; the match to TRBD1 covers 8 bases. The CDR3 extends over 13 amino acids. CDR1 is MNHEY, CDR2 SVGAGI, per germline. The J segment lost 8 bases and the V segment lost 4 bases, leaving 6 bases of the junction unmatched. CDR3 protein: CASSSDRAMGYTF. CDR3 nucleotide sequence: TGTGCCAGCAGTTCGGACAGGGCGATGGGCTACACCTTC.

The V and J genes are TRBV7-9 and TRBJ1-3; the D is unclear. The CDR3 totals 15 residues. Per germline, CDR1 SEHNR and CDR2 FQNEAQ (reference sequence). Trimming removed 2 bases from V and 0 bases from J, with 8 bases in between. CDR3 in amino acids: CASSLLGASGNTIYF. The CDR3 bases are TGTGCCAGCAGCTTATTAGGAGCCTCTGGAAACACCATATATTTT.

The chain recombines TRBV5-1 with TRBJ1-1; D possibly corresponds to TRBD1 (5 bases). Germline loops: CDR1 SGHRS, CDR2 YFSETQ. V dropped 0 bases and J dropped 1 base, with 10 bases sitting between them. The CDR3 has 15 residues. For the CDR3, the DNA is TGCGCCAGCAGCTTGGCCGGCAGGGAGAACACTGAAGCTTTCTTT. It is translated as CASSLAGRENTEAFF.

The chain carries TRBV19 and TRBJ2-7; D gene unclear. Trimming took 2 bases from V and 0 from J, leaving 8 bases between them. The CDR3 covers 14 residues. The germline V gene encodes CDR1 LNHDA and CDR2 SQIVND (reference sequence). CDR3 amino acids: CASSISRSSYEQYF. DNA for the CDR3: TGTGCCAGTAGTATAAGCAGGAGCTCCTACGAGCAGTACTTC.

The chain carries TRBV11-2 and TRBJ1-4, with D possibly TRBD1 on 6 matching bases. V was pared by 6 bases and J by 8 bases, with 19 bases between. The germline V gene has CDR1 SGHAT and CDR2 FQNNGV. The CDR3 is 15 residues long. The CDR3 here is CASRSFGTRTEKLFF. CDR3 DNA: TGTGCCAGCAGATCATTTGGGACACGGACCGAAAAACTGTTTTTT.

This chain joins TRBV23-1 and TRBJ1-1; D call uncertain. TRBV23-1 is treated as an ORF (open reading frame) with a function not yet certain. This CDR3 contains 13 residues. Trimming cost V 8 bases and J 0 bases, with 10 bases left between them. The CDR3 sequence is CASEAAMNTEAFF. Written as DNA, the CDR3 is TGCGCCAGCGAGGCTGCCATGAACACTGAAGCTTTCTTT.

This chain joins TRBV20-1 and TRBJ2-5; tentatively, D is TRBD1 or TRBD2 (5 bases each). The germline V gene encodes CDR1 DFQATT and CDR2 SNEGSKA (reference sequence). CDR3 size: 10 residues. The CDR3 here is CSGAEETQYF. CDR3 in DNA: TGCAGCGGGGCCGAAGAGACCCAGTACTTC.

The V gene is TRBV5-1, the J gene TRBJ2-5; D is possibly TRBD1 (5 bases). Trimming stripped 0 bases from V and 2 bases from J, with 14 bases between. This CDR3 region has 16 residues. Germline lookup yields CDR1 SGHRS and CDR2 YFSETQ. CDR3 sequence reads: CASSLEGAVVQETQYF. The CDR3 nucleotides are TGCGCCAGCAGCTTGGAAGGGGCAGTGGTACAAGAGACCCAGTACTTC.

V usage is TRBV27 and J usage is TRBJ2-3; D tentatively reads TRBD1 or TRBD2 (5 bases each). CDR1 MNHEY and CDR2 SMNVEV come from the germline V gene (reference sequence). The ends were cut back, 7 bases at V and 1 base at J, with 18 bases in the middle. The CDR3 has 16 amino acids. This CDR3 reads CASKEAGTWGTDTQYF. The CDR3 DNA reads as TGTGCCAGCAAAGAAGCCGGGACCTGGGGCACAGATACGCAGTATTTT.

This chain uses TRBV5-1 with TRBJ1-1; 12 nucleotides align to TRBD1. CDR1 and CDR2 from the germline V gene are SGHRS and YFSETQ. The V gene end was trimmed by 6 bases and the J gene end by 7 bases; junction bases not matched to a gene: 10. The CDR3 extends over 15 amino acids. CDR3 amino acids: CASIPGTGGGGEAFF. The CDR3 DNA reads TGCGCCAGCATCCCCGGGACAGGGGGCGGGGGTGAAGCTTTCTTT.

The CDR3 DNA reads TGTGCCAGCTCACCAGCTACAAAATCCTACGAGCAGTACTTC. This encodes CASSPATKSYEQYF. The chain recombines TRBV18 with TRBJ2-7; D gene ambiguous. CDR1 and CDR2 from the germline V gene are KGHSH and LQKENI. The CDR3 is 14 residues long. Deletions cut 2 bases from V and 1 base from J, with 9 bases between.

The rearrangement joins TRBV6-1 to TRBJ2-5, with a tentative D call TRBD1 (6 bases). Trimming removed 4 bases at V and 1 base at J, with 10 bases between. This CDR3 comprises 14 residues. Germline assignment: CDR1 MNHNS and CDR2 SASEGT. CDR3 bases: TGTGCCAGCAGTGCCAGGACAGTCCAAGAGACCCAGTACTTC. This gives the protein CASSARTVQETQYF.